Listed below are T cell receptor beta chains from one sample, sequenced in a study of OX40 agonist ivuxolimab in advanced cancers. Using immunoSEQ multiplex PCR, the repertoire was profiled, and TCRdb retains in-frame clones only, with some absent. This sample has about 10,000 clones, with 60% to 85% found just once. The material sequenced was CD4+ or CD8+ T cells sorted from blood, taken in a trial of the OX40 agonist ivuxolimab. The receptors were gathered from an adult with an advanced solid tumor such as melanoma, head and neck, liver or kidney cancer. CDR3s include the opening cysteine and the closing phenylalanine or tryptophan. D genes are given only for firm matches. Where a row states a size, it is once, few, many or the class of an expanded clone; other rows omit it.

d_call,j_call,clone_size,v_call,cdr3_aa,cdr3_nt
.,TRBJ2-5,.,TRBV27,CASTPFPHRQSVKETQYF,TGTGCCAGCACTCCTTTCCCACATAGACAGTCAGTCAAAGAGACCCAGTACTTC
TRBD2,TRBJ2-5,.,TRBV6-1,CASSELAGDQETQYF,TGTGCCAGCAGTGAACTAGCGGGGGACCAAGAGACCCAGTACTTC
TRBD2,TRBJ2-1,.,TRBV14,CASSLGLAEQFF,TGTGCCAGCAGCCTTGGACTAGCGGAGCAGTTCTTC
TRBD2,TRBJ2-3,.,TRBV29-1,CSVSAGGPVDTQYF,TGCAGCGTGTCAGCGGGAGGGCCTGTAGATACGCAGTATTTT
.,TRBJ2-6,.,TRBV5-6,CASSSGVLGANVLTF,TGTGCCAGCAGCTCAGGGGTTTTGGGGGCCAACGTCCTGACTTTC
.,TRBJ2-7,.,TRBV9,CASSPLEAVPYEQYF,TGTGCCAGCAGCCCACTCGAGGCGGTACCCTACGAGCAGTACTTC
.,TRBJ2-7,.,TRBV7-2,CASSLVGASSDEQYF,TGTGCCAGCAGCTTAGTAGGAGCTAGTAGTGACGAGCAGTACTTC
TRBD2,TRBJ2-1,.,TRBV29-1,CSVEGPGGYNEQFF,TGCAGCGTTGAAGGGCCCGGGGGGTACAATGAGCAGTTCTTC
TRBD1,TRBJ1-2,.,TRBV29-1,CSAPRQGDYGYTF,TGCAGCGCCCCGAGACAGGGTGACTATGGCTACACCTTC
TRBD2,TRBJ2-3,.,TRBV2,CAAQREGGSDTQYF,TGTGCAGCTCAGCGGGAGGGAGGGTCAGATACGCAGTATTTT
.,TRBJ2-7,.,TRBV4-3,CASSLRDGGTYEQYF,TGCGCCAGCAGCCTCCGGGACGGGGGAACCTACGAGCAGTACTTC
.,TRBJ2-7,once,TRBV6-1,CASSDPNRAYEQYF,TGTGCCAGCAGTGATCCAAACAGGGCCTACGAGCAGTACTTC
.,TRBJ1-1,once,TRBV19,CASLTWGNTEAFF,TGTGCCAGTCTAACCTGGGGGAACACTGAAGCTTTCTTT
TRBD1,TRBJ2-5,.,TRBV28,CASRPEDRLGETQYF,TGTGCCAGCAGACCGGAGGACAGGCTTGGAGAGACCCAGTACTTC
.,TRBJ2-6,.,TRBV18,CASSPSRLPGRLSGANVLTF,TGTGCCAGCTCACCGTCAAGACTACCGGGACGCCTCTCTGGGGCCAACGTCCTGACTTTC
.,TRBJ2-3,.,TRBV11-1,CASSFMGGVGTDTQYF,TGTGCCAGCAGCTTTATGGGGGGCGTCGGCACAGATACGCAGTATTTT
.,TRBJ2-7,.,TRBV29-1,CSVDGWGYEQYF,TGCAGCGTTGACGGGTGGGGATACGAGCAGTACTTC
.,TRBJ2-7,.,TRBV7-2,CAVQGLDEQYF,TGTGCAGTACAGGGCCTGGACGAGCAGTACTTC
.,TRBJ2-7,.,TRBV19,CASSPFIASWEQYF,TGTGCCAGTAGTCCGTTTATCGCCTCTTGGGAGCAGTACTTC
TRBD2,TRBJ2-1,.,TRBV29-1,CSVVHPAGMGNEQFF,TGCAGCGTTGTGCATCCAGCGGGGATGGGTAATGAGCAGTTCTTC
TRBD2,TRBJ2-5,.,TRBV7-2,CASSLEVGLVLETQYF,TGTGCCAGCAGCTTAGAAGTGGGACTAGTATTGGAGACCCAGTACTTC
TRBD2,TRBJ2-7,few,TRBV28,CASSLRLAGGDEQYF,TGTGCCAGCAGTCTCAGACTAGCGGGAGGGGACGAGCAGTACTTC
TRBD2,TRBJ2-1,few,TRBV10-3,CAISESTSGRDNEQFF,TGTGCCATCAGTGAGTCAACTAGCGGGAGGGACAATGAGCAGTTCTTC
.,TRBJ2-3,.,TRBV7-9,CASKAGLETDTQYF,TGTGCCAGCAAAGCGGGCCTTGAAACAGATACGCAGTATTTT
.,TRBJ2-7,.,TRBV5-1,CASSSGPGGFSSYEQYF,TGCGCCAGCAGCTCGGGACCCGGGGGCTTCAGCTCCTACGAGCAGTACTTC
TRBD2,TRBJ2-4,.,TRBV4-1,CASSHLSREGPEYF,TGCGCCAGCAGCCACCTGTCGAGGGAGGGCCCGGAGTACTTC
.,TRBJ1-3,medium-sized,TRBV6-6,CASSYGGSGNTIYF,TGTGCCAGCAGTTACGGCGGCTCTGGAAACACCATATATTTT
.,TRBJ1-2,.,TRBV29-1,CSVFSQTDYGYTF,TGCAGCGTGTTCTCACAAACCGACTATGGCTACACCTTC
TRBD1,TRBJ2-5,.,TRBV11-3,CASSLFSRDSEETQYF,TGTGCCAGCAGCTTATTTAGCAGGGACAGCGAAGAGACCCAGTACTTC
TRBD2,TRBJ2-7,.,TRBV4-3,CASSQDAGVTYEQYF,TGCGCCAGCAGCCAAGACGCGGGGGTTACCTACGAGCAGTACTTC
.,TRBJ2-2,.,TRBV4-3,CASSQDPGQTGELFF,TGCGCCAGCAGCCAAGATCCCGGGCAGACCGGGGAGCTGTTTTTT
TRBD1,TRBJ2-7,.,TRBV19,CASSTGQGYEQYF,TGTGCCAGTAGTACGGGACAGGGTTACGAGCAGTACTTC
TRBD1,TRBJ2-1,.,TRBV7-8,CASSFRGQTYNEQFF,TGTGCCAGCAGCTTCAGGGGGCAGACCTACAATGAGCAGTTCTTC
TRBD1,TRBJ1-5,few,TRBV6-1,CASAQDRGGQPQHF,TGTGCCAGCGCTCAGGACAGGGGAGGTCAGCCCCAGCATTTT
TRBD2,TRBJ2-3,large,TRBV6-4,CASTPTSGSTDTQYF,TGTGCCAGCACCCCGACTAGCGGAAGCACAGATACGCAGTATTTT
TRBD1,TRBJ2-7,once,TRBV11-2,CASSTPGTGDYEQYF,TGTGCCAGCAGCACCCCCGGGACAGGGGACTACGAGCAGTACTTC
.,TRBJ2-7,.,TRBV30,CAWAPGDSYEQYF,TGTGCCTGGGCCCCGGGAGACTCCTACGAGCAGTACTTC
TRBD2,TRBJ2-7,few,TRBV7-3,CASSLVGGSYEQYF,TGTGCCAGCAGCTTGGTTGGCGGGAGCTACGAGCAGTACTTC
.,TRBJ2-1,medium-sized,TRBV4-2,CASSQGAESYNEQFF,TGTGCCAGCAGCCAAGGAGCGGAGTCCTACAATGAGCAGTTCTTC
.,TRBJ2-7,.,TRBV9,CASSVSGGGEQYF,TGTGCCAGCAGCGTATCGGGGGGCGGCGAGCAGTACTTC
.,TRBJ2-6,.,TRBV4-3,CASSPQTEGDSGANVLTF,TGCGCCAGCAGCCCTCAGACAGAGGGTGACTCTGGGGCCAACGTCCTGACTTTC
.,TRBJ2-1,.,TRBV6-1,CASSEPGRKNNEQFF,TGTGCCAGCAGTGAGCCTGGGAGGAAAAACAATGAGCAGTTCTTC
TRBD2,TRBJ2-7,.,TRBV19,CASRVAGPSYEQYF,TGTGCCAGTAGGGTAGCGGGCCCTTCCTACGAGCAGTACTTC
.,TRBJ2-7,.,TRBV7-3,CASSPPGHYEQYF,TGTGCCAGCAGCCCCCCGGGTCACTACGAGCAGTACTTC
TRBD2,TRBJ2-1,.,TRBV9,CASSVVPAGASYNEQFF,TGTGCCAGCAGCGTAGTGCCAGCGGGAGCTTCCTACAATGAGCAGTTCTTC
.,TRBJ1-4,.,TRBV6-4,CASSDSNGYEKLFF,TGTGCCAGCAGTGACTCGAATGGGTATGAAAAACTGTTTTTT
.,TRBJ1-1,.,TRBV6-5,CATLLTRTTEAFF,TGTGCCACCCTCCTCACTAGAACCACTGAAGCTTTCTTT
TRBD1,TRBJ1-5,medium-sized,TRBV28,CASSHQGASNQPQHF,TGTGCCAGCAGTCACCAGGGGGCTAGCAATCAGCCCCAGCATTTT
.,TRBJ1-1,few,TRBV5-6,CASSLVRALNTEAFF,TGTGCCAGCAGCTTGGTTAGGGCTTTGAACACTGAAGCTTTCTTT
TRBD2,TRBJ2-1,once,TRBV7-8,CASSQEASGGGYNEQFF,TGTGCCAGCAGCCAAGAAGCTAGCGGGGGTGGTTACAATGAGCAGTTCTTC
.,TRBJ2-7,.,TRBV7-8,CASSEWGQPSYEQYF,TGTGCCAGCAGCGAGTGGGGGCAGCCCTCCTACGAGCAGTACTTC
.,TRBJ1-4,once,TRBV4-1,CASSLGALNEKLFF,TGCGCCAGCAGCCTCGGGGCTCTTAATGAAAAACTGTTTTTT
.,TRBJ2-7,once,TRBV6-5,CATPEASRTYEQYF,TGTGCCACCCCGGAAGCCAGTAGAACCTACGAGCAGTACTTC
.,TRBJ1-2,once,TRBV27,CASSSTGTDGYTF,TGTGCCAGCAGTTCGACCGGGACGGATGGCTACACCTTC
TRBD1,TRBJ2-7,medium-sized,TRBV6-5,CASSKRDSSYEQYF,TGTGCCAGCAGCAAAAGGGACAGCTCCTACGAGCAGTACTTC
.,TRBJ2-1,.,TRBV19,CASSIVAEYNEQFF,TGTGCCAGTAGTATTGTAGCAGAGTACAATGAGCAGTTCTTC
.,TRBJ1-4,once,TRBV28,CASRRTVNEKLFF,TGTGCCAGCAGGCGAACCGTGAATGAAAAACTGTTTTTT
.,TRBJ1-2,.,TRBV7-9,CASSLPGIYGYTF,TGTGCCAGCAGCCTGCCAGGGATCTATGGCTACACCTTC
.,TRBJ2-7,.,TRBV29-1,CSVVFRDRVDYEQYF,TGCAGCGTAGTATTCAGGGATCGGGTAGACTACGAGCAGTACTTC